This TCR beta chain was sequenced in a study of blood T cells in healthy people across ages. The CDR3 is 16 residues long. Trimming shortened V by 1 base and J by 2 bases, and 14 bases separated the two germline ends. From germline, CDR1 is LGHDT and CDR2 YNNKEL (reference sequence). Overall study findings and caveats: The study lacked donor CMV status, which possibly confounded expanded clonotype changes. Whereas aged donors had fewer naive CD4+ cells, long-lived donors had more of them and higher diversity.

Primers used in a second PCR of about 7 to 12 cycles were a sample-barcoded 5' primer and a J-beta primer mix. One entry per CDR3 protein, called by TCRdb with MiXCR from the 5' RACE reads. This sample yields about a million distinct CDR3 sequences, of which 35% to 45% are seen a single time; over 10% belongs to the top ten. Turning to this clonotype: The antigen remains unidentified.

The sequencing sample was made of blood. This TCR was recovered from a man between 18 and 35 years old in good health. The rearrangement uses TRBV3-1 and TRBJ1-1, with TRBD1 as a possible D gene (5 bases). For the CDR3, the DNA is TGTGCCAGCAGCCAAGTCAACGGGGGGGATAACACTGAAGCTTTCTTT. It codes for CASSQVNGGDNTEAFF.